These 18 T cell receptor beta chains share one sample of origin, sequenced in a study of blood T cell repertoires in COVID-19. The table came from immunoSEQ multiplex PCR; TCRdb's copy has only in-frame clones and leaves some out. The sample carries 450,000 to 500,000 clones, roughly nine tenths recorded once. Sequences were obtained from PBMCs or T cells enriched from blood (not recorded which). These receptors were collected from a woman aged 60 to 75 who had recovered from COVID-19.

V is TRBV6-5 and J is TRBJ2-1; TRBD2 matches 7 bases. This CDR3 spans 12 amino acids. CDR1 is MNHEY and CDR2 is SVGAGI in the germline V gene. The CDR3 nucleotides are TGTGTTCTAGCGGCGAGAGACAATGAGCAGTTCTTC. It is translated as CVLAARDNEQFF.

The genes are TRBV19 and TRBJ2-2; weak D call: TRBD1 (5 bases). Trimming left V 3 bases short and J 5 bases short, with 13 bases between. Per germline, CDR1 LNHDA and CDR2 SQIVND (reference sequence). The CDR3 loop spans 15 amino acids. The DNA of the CDR3 is TGTGCCAGTAGTATGGGGCAGGGCCCGACCGGGGAGCTGTTTTTT. This encodes CASSMGQGPTGELFF.

The chain uses TRBV13 and TRBJ1-6; D perhaps matches TRBD1 (6 bases). With 5 bases removed from V and 10 bases from J, the gap between germline ends came to 21 bases. The CDR3 is 16 residues long. Germline V lookup: CDR1 PRHDT, CDR2 FYEKMQ (reference sequence). CDR3 nucleotides: TGTGCCAGCAGCCGAGAGGCAGGGGCAGGAGGATCACCCCTCCACTTT. It codes for CASSREAGAGGSPLHF.

The chain has TRBV12-3 or TRBV12-4 and TRBJ1-6, with TRBD1 as a possible D gene (5 bases). The length of the CDR3 is 13 residues. V was cut by 3 bases and J by 7 bases, with 7 bases left in between. CDR3 sequence: CASSLKGNSPLHF. CDR3 nucleotides: TGTGCCAGCAGTTTGAAGGGGAATTCACCCCTCCACTTT.

The V call is TRBV7-9, the J call TRBJ1-1, with D possibly being TRBD1 (5 bases). V lost 6 bases to trimming and J lost 1 base, with 15 bases between them. The germline V gene has CDR1 SEHNR and CDR2 FQNEAQ (reference sequence). The CDR3 has 15 amino acids. Here the CDR3 DNA reads TGTGCCAGCAGACGAATAGGAGGGGCGAACACTGAAGCTTTCTTT. It codes for CASRRIGGANTEAFF.

The CDR3 nucleotides read TGCGCCAGCAGCTTACAGGGGGCGCCGGCGGGTTCACCCCTCCACTTT. It encodes CASSLQGAPAGSPLHF. The V call is TRBV5-1, the J call TRBJ1-6; 9 nucleotides line up with TRBD1. Germline V gives CDR1 SGHRS, CDR2 YFSETQ. Trimming cost V 2 bases and J 9 bases; bases outside gene matches: 9. CDR3 length: 16 amino acids. Filled out from reference TRBV5-1 and TRBJ1-6, the complete variable domain reads KAGVTQTPRYLIKTRGQQVTLSCSPISGHRSVSWYQQTPGQGLQFLFEYFSETQRNKGNFPGRFSGRQFSNSRSEMNVSTLELGDSALYLCASSLQGAPAGSPLHFGNGTRLTVT.

CDR3: CARSRDRVYGYTF. The CDR3 DNA follows: TGTGCCAGAAGTCGGGACAGGGTCTATGGCTACACCTTC. V is TRBV5-3 and J is TRBJ1-2; 9 positions agree with TRBD1. TRBV5-3 is treated as an ORF (open reading frame) with a function not yet certain. This CDR3 is built from 13 residues. The V and J ends lost 5 bases and 4 bases, in that order; junction bases with no gene match: 3.

The chain recombines TRBV3-1 (or the pseudogene TRBV3-2) with TRBJ2-2, with 8 bases lining up with TRBD1. The CDR3 length is 18 residues. The germline V gene encodes CDR1 LGHDT and CDR2 YNNKEL (reference sequence). V was clipped by 2 bases and J by 1 base; unmatched bases: 9. DNA of the CDR3: TGTGCCAGCAGCCAAAGGGCAGGGGGCGCTGGGAACACCGGGGAGCTGTTTTTT. As protein: CASSQRAGGAGNTGELFF.

The V call is TRBV4-1, the J call TRBJ1-2; D is perhaps TRBD1 (6 bases). The CDR3 runs to 16 residues. V was shortened by 0 bases and J by 4 bases, with 15 bases between the two germline ends. CDR1 and CDR2 (germline): MGHRA, YSYEKL. The CDR3 protein is CASSQERRGGSYGYTF. The CDR3 region has the DNA TGCGCCAGCAGCCAAGAGAGGAGAGGGGGATCCTATGGCTACACCTTC.

The V and J genes are TRBV5-4 and TRBJ1-2; D is undetermined. The CDR3 is made up of 13 amino acids. V gave up 0 bases and J gave up 4 bases, with 7 bases separating them. Germline V gene data show CDR1 as SGHNT and CDR2 as YYREEE (reference sequence). CDR3 residues: CASSLAGSYGYTF. The CDR3 coding sequence is TGTGCCAGCAGCTTGGCCGGGAGCTATGGCTACACCTTC. The full variable domain, completed using reference TRBV5-4 and TRBJ1-2, is ETGVTQSPTHLIKTRGQQVTLRCSSQSGHNTVSWYQQALGQGPQFIFQYYREEENGRGNFPPRFSGLQFPNYSSELNVNALELDDSALYLCASSLAGSYGYTFGSGTRLTVV.

Only a few counts were recorded for this clone. J is TRBJ1-1 and V is TRBV15, with 9 bases aligning to TRBD1. The CDR3 contains 17 residues. The V gene's germline CDR1 is LNHNV and CDR2 YYDKDF (reference sequence). The ends lost 1 base at V and 5 bases at J; junction bases unmatched: 11. Written as DNA, the CDR3 is TGTGCCACCAGCAGAGTTTCCGGGACAGGGTGGGATACTGAAGCTTTCTTT. Translating it yields CATSRVSGTGWDTEAFF.

The rearrangement links TRBV6-5 to TRBJ2-7, with D perhaps matching TRBD1 (6 bases). The germline V gene encodes CDR1 MNHEY and CDR2 SVGAGI. Trimming took 5 bases from V and 1 from J, leaving 15 bases between them. The CDR3 consists of 15 residues. CDR3 sequence: CASSLLDSPSYEQYV. The CDR3 DNA reads TGTGCCAGCAGTCTCCTGGACAGCCCATCCTACGAGCAGTACGTC.

The rearrangement uses TRBV5-4 and TRBJ1-2, with 10 bases lining up with TRBD1. The CDR3 consists of 14 residues. Trimming at V came to 5 bases and at J to 10 bases, leaving 11 bases not matched to a gene. Germline V gives CDR1 SGHNT, CDR2 YYREEE (reference sequence). CDR3 in amino acids: CASSLDRGPIDYTF. In nucleotides, the CDR3 is TGTGCCAGCAGTCTCGACAGGGGGCCCATAGACTACACCTTC.

This chain links TRBV2 with TRBJ2-7; D may be TRBD1 (5 bases). Trimming removed 6 bases at V and 0 bases at J, with 12 bases between. CDR3 size: 14 residues. Germline V lookup: CDR1 SNHLY, CDR2 FYNNEI. CDR3 in DNA: TGTGCCAGCAGCAGGGCCTCGAGCTCCTACGAGCAGTACGTC. This codes for CASSRASSSYEQYV.

The rearrangement joins TRBV6-6 to TRBJ1-2; unclear D gene. Germline V CDR1 and CDR2: MNHNY, SVGAGI (reference sequence). V lost 0 bases, J lost 5 bases, and 10 bases lay in between. This CDR3 has 14 residues. CDR3 residues: CASSYSIPVYGYTF. The CDR3 DNA reads TGTGCCAGCAGTTACTCAATTCCAGTTTATGGCTACACCTTC.

The rearrangement links TRBV29-1 to TRBJ1-1; D is uncertain. Trimming left V 7 bases short and J 1 base short, with 10 bases between. Germline CDR1 is SQVTM and CDR2 is ANQGSEA. The CDR3 covers 12 residues. As DNA, the CDR3 is TGCAGCGCTGTGTTCGGGAACACTGAAGCTTTCTTT. Protein product: CSAVFGNTEAFF.

The rearrangement links TRBV25-1 to TRBJ1-6, with 8 bases aligning to TRBD1. CDR1 and CDR2 from the germline V gene are MGHDK and SYGVNS. The CDR3 loop spans 14 amino acids. J gave up 9 bases and V 4 bases, and 5 bases lay outside the gene matches. The CDR3 DNA is TGTGCCAGCAGTGGAAAGGACAGGGTTTCACCCCTCCACTTT. The encoded protein is CASSGKDRVSPLHF.

J is TRBJ1-2 and V is TRBV5-4, with D tentatively TRBD1 (6 bases). Germline CDR1 and CDR2: SGHNT and YYREEE (reference sequence). V lost 0 bases to trimming and J lost 7 bases, with 7 bases between them. The CDR3 runs 12 residues. The DNA of the CDR3 is TGTGCCAGCAGCTTGGACAGGGCTGGCTACACCTTC. It codes for CASSLDRAGYTF.